The source of this TCR beta chain is a study of siplizumab effects on memory and regulatory T cells. General study results and limits: Memory cells seemed less diverse than naive T cells, which also seemed major contributors to the alloresponse.

Generated by immunoSEQ multiplex PCR, the TCRdb table keeps only in-frame clones and is missing some. The repertoire holds roughly 62,000 clones, around 79% seen once, with less than 0.55% in the top ten. In the case of this clone: Its antigen remains unknown.

The sequenced sample consisted of memory CD4+ T cells sorted from blood. The sequence derives from a human donor in good health.

The CDR3 protein is CASSWGLAGGLFF. The CDR3, as DNA: TGTGCCAGCAGCTGGGGACTAGCGGGGGGGCTTTTCTTC. The genes are TRBV7-2 and TRBJ2-1; 16 bases line up with TRBD2. In germline, CDR1 is SGHTA, CDR2 FQGNSA. The V and J ends lost 4 bases and 16 bases, in that order; junction bases with no gene match: 4. The CDR3 loop spans 13 amino acids.